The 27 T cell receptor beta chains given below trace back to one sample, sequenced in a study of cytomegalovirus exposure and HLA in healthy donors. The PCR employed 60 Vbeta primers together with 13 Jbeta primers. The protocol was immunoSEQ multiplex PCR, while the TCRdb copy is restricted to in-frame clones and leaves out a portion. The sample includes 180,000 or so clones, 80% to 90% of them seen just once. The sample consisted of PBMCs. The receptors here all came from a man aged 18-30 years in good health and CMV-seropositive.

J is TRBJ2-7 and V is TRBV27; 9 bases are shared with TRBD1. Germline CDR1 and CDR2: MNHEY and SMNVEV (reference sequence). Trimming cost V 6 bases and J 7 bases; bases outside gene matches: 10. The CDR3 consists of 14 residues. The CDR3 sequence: CASRGIRDREEQYF. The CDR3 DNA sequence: TGTGCCAGCAGGGGAATCCGGGACAGGGAAGAGCAGTACTTC.

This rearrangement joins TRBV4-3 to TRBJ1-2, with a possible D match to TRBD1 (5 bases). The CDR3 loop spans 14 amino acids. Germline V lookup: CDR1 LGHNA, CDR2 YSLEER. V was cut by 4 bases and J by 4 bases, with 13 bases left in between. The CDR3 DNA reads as TGCGCCAGCAGCCGACACGACAGCCGCTATGGCTACACCTTC. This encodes CASSRHDSRYGYTF.

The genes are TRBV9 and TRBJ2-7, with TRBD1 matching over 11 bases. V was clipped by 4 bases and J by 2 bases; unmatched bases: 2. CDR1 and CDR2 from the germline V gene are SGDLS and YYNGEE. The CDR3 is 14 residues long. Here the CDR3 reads CASSSGQGAYEQYF. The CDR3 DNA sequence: TGTGCCAGCAGCTCGGGACAGGGGGCCTACGAGCAGTACTTC.

The CDR3 spells CASSLDRGYDTDTQYF. The CDR3, as DNA: TGTGCCAGCAGCTTGGACAGGGGGTATGACACAGATACGCAGTATTTT. V and J are TRBV5-6 and TRBJ2-3, with 8 nucleotides matching TRBD1. The CDR3 runs 16 residues. Germline V gene sequence: CDR1 SGHDT, CDR2 YYEEEE. V shed 0 bases and J 2 bases; nucleotides not matched to a gene: 5.

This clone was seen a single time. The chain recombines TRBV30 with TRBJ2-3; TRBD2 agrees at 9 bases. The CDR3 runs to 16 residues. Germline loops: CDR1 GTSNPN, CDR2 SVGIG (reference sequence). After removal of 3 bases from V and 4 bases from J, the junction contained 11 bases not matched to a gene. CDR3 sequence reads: CAWSARGLASADTQYF. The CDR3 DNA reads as TGTGCCTGGAGCGCTAGGGGACTAGCTAGCGCAGATACGCAGTATTTT.

This chain's CDR3 is CASSRGQGGGLSYEQYF. In DNA form, the CDR3 reads TGTGCCAGCTCCCGGGGACAGGGAGGAGGGCTTTCCTACGAGCAGTACTTC. This chain links TRBV18 with TRBJ2-7; TRBD1 aligns across 9 bases. The V gene end was trimmed by 6 bases and the J gene end by 1 base; junction bases not matched to a gene: 13. CDR3 size: 17 residues. Per the germline V gene, CDR1 is KGHSH and CDR2 is LQKENI. The whole variable domain, remainder taken from reference TRBV18 and TRBJ2-7, is NAGVMQNPRHLVRRRGQEARLRCSPMKGHSHVYWYRQLPEEGLKFMVYLQKENIIDESGMPKERFSAEFPKEGPSILRIQQVVRGDSAAYFCASSRGQGGGLSYEQYFGPGTRLTVT.

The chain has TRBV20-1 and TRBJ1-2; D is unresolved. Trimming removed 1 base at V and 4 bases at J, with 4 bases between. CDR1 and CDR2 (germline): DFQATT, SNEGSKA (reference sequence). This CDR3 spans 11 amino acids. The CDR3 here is CSARGPYGYTF. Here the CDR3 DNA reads TGCAGTGCTAGAGGGCCCTATGGCTACACCTTC.

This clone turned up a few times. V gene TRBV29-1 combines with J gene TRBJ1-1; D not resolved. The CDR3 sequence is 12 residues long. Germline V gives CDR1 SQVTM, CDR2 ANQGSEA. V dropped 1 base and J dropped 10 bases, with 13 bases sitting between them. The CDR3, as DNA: TGCAGCGTTGAAGTTGGAGCGCCTCGAGCTTTCTTT. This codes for CSVEVGAPRAFF.

This chain's CDR3 is CATWARSTDTQYF. In DNA, the CDR3 is TGTGCCACCTGGGCCCGGAGCACAGATACGCAGTATTTT. The V gene is TRBV15, the J gene TRBJ2-3; D remains ambiguous. Germline V gene lookup returns CDR1 LNHNV and CDR2 YYDKDF (reference sequence). The CDR3 loop spans 13 amino acids. V lost 8 bases and J 0 bases, leaving 9 bases between the germline ends. Together with reference TRBV15 and TRBJ2-3, the CDR3 gives the full variable domain: DAMVIQNPRYQVTQFGKPVTLSCSQTLNHNVMYWYQQKSSQAPKLLFHYYDKDFNNEADTPDNFQSRRPNTSFCFLDIRSPGLGDTAMYLCATWARSTDTQYFGPGTRLTVL.

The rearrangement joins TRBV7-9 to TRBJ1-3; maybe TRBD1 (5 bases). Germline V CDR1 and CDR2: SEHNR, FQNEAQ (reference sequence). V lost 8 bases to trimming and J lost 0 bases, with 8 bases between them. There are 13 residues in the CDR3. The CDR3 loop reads CASEQGSGNTIYF. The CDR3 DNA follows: TGTGCCAGCGAGCAGGGCTCTGGAAACACCATATATTTT.

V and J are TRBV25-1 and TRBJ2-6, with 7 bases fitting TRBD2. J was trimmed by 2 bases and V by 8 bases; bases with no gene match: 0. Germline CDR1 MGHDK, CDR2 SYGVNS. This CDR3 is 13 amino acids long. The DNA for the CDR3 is TGTGCCAGCGGGAGGGCTGGGGCCAACGTCCTGACTTTC. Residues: CASGRAGANVLTF.

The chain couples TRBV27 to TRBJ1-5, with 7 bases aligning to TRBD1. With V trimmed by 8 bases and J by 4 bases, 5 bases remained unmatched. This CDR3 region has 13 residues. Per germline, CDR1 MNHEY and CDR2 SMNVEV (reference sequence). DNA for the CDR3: TGTGCCAGCTCACAACAGGGGAATCAGCCCCAGCATTTT. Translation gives CASSQQGNQPQHF.

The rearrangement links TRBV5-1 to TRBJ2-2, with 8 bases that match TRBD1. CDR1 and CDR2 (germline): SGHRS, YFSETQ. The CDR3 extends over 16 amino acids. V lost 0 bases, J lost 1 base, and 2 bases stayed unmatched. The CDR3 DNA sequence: TGCGCCAGCAGCTTGGAAGGACAGGGGAACACCGGGGAGCTGTTTTTT. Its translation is CASSLEGQGNTGELFF.

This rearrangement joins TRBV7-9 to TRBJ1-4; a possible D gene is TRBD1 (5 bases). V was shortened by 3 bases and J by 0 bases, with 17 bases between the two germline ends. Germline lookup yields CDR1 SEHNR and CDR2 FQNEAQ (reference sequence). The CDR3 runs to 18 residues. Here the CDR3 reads CASSFGGSGFATNEKLFF. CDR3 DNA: TGTGCCAGCAGCTTCGGGGGGTCCGGATTTGCAACTAATGAAAAACTGTTTTTT.

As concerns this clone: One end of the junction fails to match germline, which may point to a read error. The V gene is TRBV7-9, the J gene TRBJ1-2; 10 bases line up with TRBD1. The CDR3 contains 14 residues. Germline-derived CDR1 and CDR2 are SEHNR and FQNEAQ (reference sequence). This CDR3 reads CSSSPGTGAYGYTF. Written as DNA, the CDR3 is TGTTCCAGCAGCCCCGGGACAGGGGCCTATGGCTACACCTTC.

The CDR3 sequence: CASGHRQGYEQYF. The DNA for the CDR3 is TGTGCTAGTGGCCACCGACAGGGGTACGAGCAGTACTTC. The V call is TRBV12-5, the J call TRBJ2-7; 8 bases map to TRBD1. Unmatched junction bases numbered 5, after V lost 6 bases and J lost 4 bases. The CDR3 sequence is 13 residues long. Germline assignment: CDR1 LGHNT and CDR2 FRNRAP. The variable domain in full, completed from reference TRBV12-5 and TRBJ2-7, reads DARVTQTPRHKVTEMGQEVTMRCQPILGHNTVFWYRQTMMQGLELLAYFRNRAPLDDSGMPKDRFSAEMPDATLATLKIQPSEPRDSAVYFCASGHRQGYEQYFGPGTRLTVT.

CDR3 loop: CASSIAGGSGEQYF. CDR3 sequence (DNA): TGTGCCAGTAGTATAGCGGGGGGGTCCGGCGAGCAGTACTTC. J is TRBJ2-7 and V is TRBV19; 8 bases agree with TRBD2. After removal of 1 base from V and 6 bases from J, the junction contained 5 bases not matched to a gene. Germline lookup yields CDR1 LNHDA and CDR2 SQIVND (reference sequence). The CDR3 loop spans 14 amino acids.

CDR3 DNA sequence: TGCAGTGTTAAGGGGGACTACGAGCAGTACTTC. Amino acids: CSVKGDYEQYF. This sequence joins TRBV20-1 and TRBJ2-7; D is possibly TRBD1 (6 bases). Germline V gives CDR1 DFQATT, CDR2 SNEGSKA (reference sequence). V was pared by 7 bases and J by 3 bases, with 10 bases between. The CDR3 sequence is 11 residues long.

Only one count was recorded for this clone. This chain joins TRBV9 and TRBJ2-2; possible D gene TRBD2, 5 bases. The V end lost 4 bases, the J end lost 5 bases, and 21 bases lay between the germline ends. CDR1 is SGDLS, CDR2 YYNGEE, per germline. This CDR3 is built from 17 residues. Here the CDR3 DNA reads TGTGCCAGCAGCCCTTGGACGTCCCGGGAAACAACCGGGGAGCTGTTTTTT. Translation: CASSPWTSRETTGELFF.

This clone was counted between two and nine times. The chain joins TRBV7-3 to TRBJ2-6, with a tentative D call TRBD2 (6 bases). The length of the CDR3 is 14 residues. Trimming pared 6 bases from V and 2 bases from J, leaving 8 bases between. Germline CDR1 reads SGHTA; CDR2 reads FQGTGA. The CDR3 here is CASRTGAGANVLTF. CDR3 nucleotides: TGTGCCAGCAGGACGGGGGCTGGGGCCAACGTCCTGACTTTC.

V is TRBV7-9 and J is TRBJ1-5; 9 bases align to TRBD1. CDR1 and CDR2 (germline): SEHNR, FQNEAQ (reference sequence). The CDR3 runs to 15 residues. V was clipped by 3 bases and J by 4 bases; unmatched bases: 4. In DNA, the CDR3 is TGTGCCAGCAGCTTGGGGACAGGGCAAAATCAGCCCCAGCATTTT. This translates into CASSLGTGQNQPQHF.

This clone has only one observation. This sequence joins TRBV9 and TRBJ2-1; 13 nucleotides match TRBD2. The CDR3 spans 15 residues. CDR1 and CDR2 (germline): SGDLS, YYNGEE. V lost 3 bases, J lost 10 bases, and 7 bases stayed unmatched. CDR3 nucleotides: TGTGCCAGCAGCGCGGGACTAGCGGGACGCGGAGAGCAGTTCTTC. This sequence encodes CASSAGLAGRGEQFF.

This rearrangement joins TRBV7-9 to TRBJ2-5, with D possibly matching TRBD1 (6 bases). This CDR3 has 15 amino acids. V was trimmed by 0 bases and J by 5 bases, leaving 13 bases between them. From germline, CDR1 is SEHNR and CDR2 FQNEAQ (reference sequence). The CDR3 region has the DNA TGTGCCAGCAGCTTAGCCCGGACAGACGCGGAGACCCAGTACTTC. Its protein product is CASSLARTDAETQYF. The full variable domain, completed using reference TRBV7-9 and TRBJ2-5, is DTGVSQNPRHKITKRGQNVTFRCDPISEHNRLYWYRQTLGQGPEFLTYFQNEAQLEKSRLLSDRFSAERPKGSFSTLEIQRTEQGDSAMYLCASSLARTDAETQYFGPGTRLLVL.

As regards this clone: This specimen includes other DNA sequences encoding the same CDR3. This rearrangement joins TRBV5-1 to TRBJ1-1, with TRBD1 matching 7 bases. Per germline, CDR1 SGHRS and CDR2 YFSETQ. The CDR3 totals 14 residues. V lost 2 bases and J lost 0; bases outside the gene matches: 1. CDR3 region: CASSLTGVNTEAFF. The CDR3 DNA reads TGCGCCAGCAGCTTAACAGGGGTGAACACTGAAGCTTTCTTT.

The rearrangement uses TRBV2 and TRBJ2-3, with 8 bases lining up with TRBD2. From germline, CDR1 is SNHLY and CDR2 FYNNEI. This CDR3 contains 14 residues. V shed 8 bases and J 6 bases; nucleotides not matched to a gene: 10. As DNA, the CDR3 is TGTGCCAGCGAAAAGCGGGGGTATAGGGATACGCAGTATTTT. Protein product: CASEKRGYRDTQYF.

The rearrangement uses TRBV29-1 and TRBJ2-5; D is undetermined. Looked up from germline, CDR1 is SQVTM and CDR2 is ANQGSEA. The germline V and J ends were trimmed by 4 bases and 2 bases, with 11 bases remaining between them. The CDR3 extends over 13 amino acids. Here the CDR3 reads CSVGRLPQETQYF. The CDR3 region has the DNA TGCAGCGTTGGGCGGTTGCCTCAAGAGACCCAGTACTTC. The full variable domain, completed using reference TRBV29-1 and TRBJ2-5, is SAVISQKPSRDICQRGTSLTIQCQVDSQVTMMFWYRQQPGQSLTLIATANQGSEATYESGFVIDKFPISRPNLTFSTLTVSNMSPEDSSIYLCSVGRLPQETQYFGPGTRLLVL.

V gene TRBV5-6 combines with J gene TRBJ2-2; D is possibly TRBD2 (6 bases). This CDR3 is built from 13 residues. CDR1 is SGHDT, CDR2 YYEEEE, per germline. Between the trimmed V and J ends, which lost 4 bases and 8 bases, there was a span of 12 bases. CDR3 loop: CASSEGLQGELFF. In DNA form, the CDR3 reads TGTGCCAGCAGCGAGGGACTCCAAGGGGAGCTGTTTTTT.